A single sample gave rise to the 8 T cell receptor beta chains below, sequenced in a study of cytomegalovirus exposure and HLA in healthy donors (dated by TCRdb to about 2017). The library was built by means of the immunoSEQ multiplex PCR assay. For the multiplex PCR, a mixture combining 60 forward primers for TCR Vbeta segments and 13 reverse primers for TCR Jbeta segments was used. TCRdb took this table from immuneACCESS and kept in-frame rearrangements with V and J called. Such tables lack part of the clones; where checked against another copy, unresolved V genes explain under half of the gap, and the rest is unexplained. In all, the sample holds more than 200,000 clones, and roughly 82% of those were seen once. The ten largest clones take up nearly 6% of the sample. Material for sequencing was PBMCs. Every receptor here comes from a man aged 40-49 years in good health and CMV-seropositive.

The V call is TRBV10-1, the J call TRBJ2-1, with 7 bases aligning to TRBD2. J was trimmed by 6 bases and V by 2 bases; bases with no gene match: 10. Per germline, CDR1 WNHNN and CDR2 SYGVQD (reference sequence). The CDR3 covers 16 residues. CDR3 coding DNA: TGCGCCAGCAGTGAGCCTAGCGGACCGAAGGGCAATGAGCAGTTCTTC. This translates into CASSEPSGPKGNEQFF.

This clone has just a few counts. V gene TRBV19 combines with J gene TRBJ1-2; 10 bases align to TRBD1. Germline V gene data show CDR1 as LNHDA and CDR2 as SQIVND (reference sequence). Losses at the gene ends were 7 bases for V and 8 bases for J; bases not matched to a gene: 7. There are 13 residues in the CDR3. The CDR3 coding sequence is TGTGCCAGTAAGACAGGGGGCGAGGAAGGCTACACCTTC. This sequence encodes CASKTGGEEGYTF.

The chain carries TRBV7-3 and TRBJ2-2, with D possibly being TRBD1 (5 bases). Germline CDR1 reads SGHTA; CDR2 reads FQGTGA. CDR3 length: 17 amino acids. V lost 1 base to trimming and J lost 1 base, with 13 bases between them. DNA of the CDR3: TGTGCCAGCAGCTTAAACCCGGACACCGTGAACACCGGGGAGCTGTTTTTT. It is translated as CASSLNPDTVNTGELFF.

The gene calls are TRBV15 and TRBJ2-1; TRBD2 aligns across 13 bases. This CDR3 is 16 amino acids long. The V segment lost 4 bases and the J segment 5 bases; nucleotides outside the gene matches: 5. Per germline, CDR1 LNHNV and CDR2 YYDKDF (reference sequence). The CDR3 sequence is CATSIPGLAGNNEQFF. The CDR3, as DNA: TGTGCCACCAGCATACCGGGACTAGCGGGGAACAATGAGCAGTTCTTC.

The chain uses TRBV18 and TRBJ2-2; 7 bases line up with TRBD1. The trim removed 3 bases at V and 8 bases at J, leaving 9 bases unmatched. CDR3 length equals 15 residues. Germline-derived CDR1 and CDR2 are KGHSH and LQKENI. Here the CDR3 DNA reads TGTGCCAGCTCACCCCAGGGACAGCCTACAGGGGAGCTGTTTTTT. Protein sequence: CASSPQGQPTGELFF.

This sequence joins TRBV9 and TRBJ2-7; 8 bases agree with TRBD2. The CDR3 is 14 residues long. V was pared by 1 base and J by 1 base, with 1 base of the junction left unmatched. The V gene's germline CDR1 is SGDLS and CDR2 YYNGEE. The CDR3 nucleotides read TGTGCCAGCAGCGTAACTAGCGGTTCCTACGAGCAGTACTTC. As protein: CASSVTSGSYEQYF.

The chain recombines TRBV27 with TRBJ1-5, with 7 bases fitting TRBD1. The CDR3 has 19 residues. The V and J ends lost 4 bases and 5 bases, in that order; junction bases with no gene match: 20. The germline CDR1 and CDR2 sequences are MNHEY and SMNVEV (reference sequence). The CDR3 region has the DNA TGTGCCAGCAGTTCGATGACAGGGAATCCTTCCGGATGGGATCAGCCCCAGCATTTT. Translating gives CASSSMTGNPSGWDQPQHF.

The DNA for the CDR3 is TGTGCCAGCAGTGACGAGGACAGGCTTGGCTATGGCTACACCTTC. It codes for CASSDEDRLGYGYTF. J is TRBJ1-2 and V is TRBV25-1; 7 bases line up with TRBD1. The V and J ends lost 3 bases and 4 bases, in that order; junction bases with no gene match: 8. From germline, CDR1 is MGHDK and CDR2 SYGVNS. The CDR3 extends over 15 amino acids.